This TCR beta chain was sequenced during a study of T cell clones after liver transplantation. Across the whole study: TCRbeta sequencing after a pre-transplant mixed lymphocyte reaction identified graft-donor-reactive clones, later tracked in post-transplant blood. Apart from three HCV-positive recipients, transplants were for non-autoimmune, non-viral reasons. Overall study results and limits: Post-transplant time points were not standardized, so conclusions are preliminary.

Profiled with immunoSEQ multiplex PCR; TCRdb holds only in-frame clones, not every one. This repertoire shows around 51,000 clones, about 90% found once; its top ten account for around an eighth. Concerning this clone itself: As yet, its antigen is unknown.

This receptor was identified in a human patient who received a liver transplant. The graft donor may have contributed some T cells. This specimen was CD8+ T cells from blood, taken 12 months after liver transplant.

DNA of the CDR3: TGTGCCAGCAGTCACGAAAGGGCTGAAGCTTTCTTT. Its protein is CASSHERAEAFF. The chain links TRBV6-5 to TRBJ1-1; D is undetermined. Germline V lookup: CDR1 MNHEY, CDR2 SVGAGI. The length of the CDR3 is 12 residues. The V end lost 5 bases, the J end lost 6 bases, and 10 bases lay between the germline ends.